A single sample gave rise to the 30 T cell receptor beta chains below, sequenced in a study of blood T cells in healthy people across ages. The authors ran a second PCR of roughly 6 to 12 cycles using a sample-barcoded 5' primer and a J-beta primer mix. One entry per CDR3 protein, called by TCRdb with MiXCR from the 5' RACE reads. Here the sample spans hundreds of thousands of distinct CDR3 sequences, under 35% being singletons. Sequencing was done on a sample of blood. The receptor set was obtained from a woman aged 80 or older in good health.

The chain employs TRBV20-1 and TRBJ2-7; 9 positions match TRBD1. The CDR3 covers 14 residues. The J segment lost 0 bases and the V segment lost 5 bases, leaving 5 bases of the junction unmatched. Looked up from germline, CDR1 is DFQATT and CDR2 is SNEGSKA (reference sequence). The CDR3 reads CSAGDRVDSYEQYF. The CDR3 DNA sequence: TGCAGTGCTGGGGACAGGGTGGACTCCTACGAGCAGTACTTC.

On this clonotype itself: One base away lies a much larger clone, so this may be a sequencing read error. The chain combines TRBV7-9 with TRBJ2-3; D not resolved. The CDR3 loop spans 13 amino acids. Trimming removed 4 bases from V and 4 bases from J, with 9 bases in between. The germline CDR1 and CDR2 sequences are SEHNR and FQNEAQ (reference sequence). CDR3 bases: TGTGCCAGCAGCTCTATTCAGGCAGATACGCAGTATTTT. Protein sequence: CASSSIQADTQYF.

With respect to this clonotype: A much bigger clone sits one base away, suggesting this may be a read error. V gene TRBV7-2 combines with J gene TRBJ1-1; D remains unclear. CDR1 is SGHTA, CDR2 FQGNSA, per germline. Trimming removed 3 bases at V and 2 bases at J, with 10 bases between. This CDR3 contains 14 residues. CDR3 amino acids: CASSFSRINTEAFF. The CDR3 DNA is TGTGCCAGCAGCTTTTCCAGAATAAACACTGAAGCTTTCTTT.

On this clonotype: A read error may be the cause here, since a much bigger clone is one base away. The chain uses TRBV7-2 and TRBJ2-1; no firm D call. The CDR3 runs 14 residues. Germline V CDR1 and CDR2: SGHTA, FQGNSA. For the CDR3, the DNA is TGTGCCAGCAGCTTAAATTCTATGTCAAATGTGCAGTTCTTC. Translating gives CASSLNSMSNVQFF.

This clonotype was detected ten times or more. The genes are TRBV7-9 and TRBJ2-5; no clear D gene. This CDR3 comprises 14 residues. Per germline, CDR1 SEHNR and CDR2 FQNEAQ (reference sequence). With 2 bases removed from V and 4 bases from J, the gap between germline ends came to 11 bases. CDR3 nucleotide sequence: TGTGCCAGCAGCTTATCTGTGACGAGAGAGACCCAGTACTTC. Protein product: CASSLSVTRETQYF.

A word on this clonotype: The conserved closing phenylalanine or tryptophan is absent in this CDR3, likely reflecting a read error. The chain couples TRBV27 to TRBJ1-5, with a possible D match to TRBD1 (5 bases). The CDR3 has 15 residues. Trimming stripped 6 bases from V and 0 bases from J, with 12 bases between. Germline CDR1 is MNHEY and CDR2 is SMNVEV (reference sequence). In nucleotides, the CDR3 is TGTGCCAGCAGCCGGACACGTACTAGCAATCAGCCCCAGCATATT. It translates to CASSRTRTSNQPQHI.

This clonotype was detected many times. The CDR3 reads CASSHQTEASTDTQYF. CDR3 DNA: TGCGCCAGCAGCCACCAGACGGAGGCTAGCACAGATACGCAGTATTTT. This chain joins TRBV5-1 and TRBJ2-3; D possibly corresponds to TRBD2 (5 bases). V lost 4 bases, J lost 0 bases, and 15 bases lay in between. Germline V gene lookup returns CDR1 SGHRS and CDR2 YFSETQ. The CDR3 contains 16 residues.

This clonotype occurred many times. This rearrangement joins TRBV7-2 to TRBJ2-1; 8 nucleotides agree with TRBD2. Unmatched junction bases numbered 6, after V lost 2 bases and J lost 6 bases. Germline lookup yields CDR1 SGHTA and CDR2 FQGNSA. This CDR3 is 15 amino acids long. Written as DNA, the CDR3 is TGTGCCAGCAGCTTAAGGTCGGGGGGGCCCAATGAGCAGTTCTTC. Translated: CASSLRSGGPNEQFF.

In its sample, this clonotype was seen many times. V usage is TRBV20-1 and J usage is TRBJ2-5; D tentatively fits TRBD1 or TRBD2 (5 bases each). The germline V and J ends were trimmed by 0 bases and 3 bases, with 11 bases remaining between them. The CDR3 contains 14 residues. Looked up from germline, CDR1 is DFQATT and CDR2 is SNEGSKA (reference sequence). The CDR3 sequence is CSAREGGHKETQYF. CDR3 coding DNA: TGCAGTGCTAGAGAAGGAGGACACAAAGAGACCCAGTACTTC.

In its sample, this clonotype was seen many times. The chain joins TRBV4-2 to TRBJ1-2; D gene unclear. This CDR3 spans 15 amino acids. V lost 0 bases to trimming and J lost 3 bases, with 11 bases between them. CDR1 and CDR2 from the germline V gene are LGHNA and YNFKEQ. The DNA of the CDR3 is TGTGCCAGCAGCCAAGAGGCAGCGTCCTACTATGGCTACACCTTC. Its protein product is CASSQEAASYYGYTF.

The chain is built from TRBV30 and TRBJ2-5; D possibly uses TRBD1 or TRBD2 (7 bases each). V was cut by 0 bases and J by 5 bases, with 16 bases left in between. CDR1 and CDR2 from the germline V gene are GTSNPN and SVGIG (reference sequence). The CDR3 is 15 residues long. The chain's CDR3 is CAWSVGEGARETQYF. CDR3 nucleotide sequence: TGTGCCTGGAGTGTAGGGGAGGGGGCGAGGGAGACCCAGTACTTC.

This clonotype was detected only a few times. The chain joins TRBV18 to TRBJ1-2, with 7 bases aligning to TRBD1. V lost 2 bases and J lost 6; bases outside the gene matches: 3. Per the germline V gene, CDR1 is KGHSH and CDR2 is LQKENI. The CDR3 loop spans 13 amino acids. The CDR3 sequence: CASSPIGQDGYTF. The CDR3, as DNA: TGTGCCAGCTCACCAATAGGACAGGATGGCTACACCTTC.

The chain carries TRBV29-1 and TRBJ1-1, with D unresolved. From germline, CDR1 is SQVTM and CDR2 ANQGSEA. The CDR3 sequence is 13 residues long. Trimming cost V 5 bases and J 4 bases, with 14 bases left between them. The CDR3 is CSVPDGRSTEAFF. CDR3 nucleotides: TGCAGCGTTCCGGACGGAAGGAGCACTGAAGCTTTCTTT.

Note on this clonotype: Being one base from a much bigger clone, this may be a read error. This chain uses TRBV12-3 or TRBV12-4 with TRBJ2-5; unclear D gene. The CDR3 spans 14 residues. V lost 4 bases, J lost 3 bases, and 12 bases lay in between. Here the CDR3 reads CASSCSTGEETQYF. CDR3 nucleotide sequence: TGTGCCAGCAGTTGCAGTACTGGAGAAGAGACCCAGTACTTC.

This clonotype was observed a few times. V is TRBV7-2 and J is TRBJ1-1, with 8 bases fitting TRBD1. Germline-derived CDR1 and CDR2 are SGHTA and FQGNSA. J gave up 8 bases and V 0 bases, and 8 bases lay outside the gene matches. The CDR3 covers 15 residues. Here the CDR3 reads CASSLAGDRIREAFF. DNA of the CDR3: TGTGCCAGCAGCTTAGCAGGGGACAGGATTAGAGAAGCTTTCTTT.

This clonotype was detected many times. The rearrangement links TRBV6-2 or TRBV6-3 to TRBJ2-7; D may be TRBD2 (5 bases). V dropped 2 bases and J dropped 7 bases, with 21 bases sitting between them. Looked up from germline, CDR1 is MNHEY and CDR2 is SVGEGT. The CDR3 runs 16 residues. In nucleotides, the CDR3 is TGTGCCAGCAGTTACCCCCCTGCGGGCCCCCAACGGGAGCAGTACTTC. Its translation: CASSYPPAGPQREQYF.

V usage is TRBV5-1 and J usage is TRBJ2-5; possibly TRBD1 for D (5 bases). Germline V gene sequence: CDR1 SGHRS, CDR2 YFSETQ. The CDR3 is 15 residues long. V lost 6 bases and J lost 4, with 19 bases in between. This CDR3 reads CASIPTDSPSETQYF. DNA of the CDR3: TGCGCCAGCATCCCTACCGACAGTCCTTCAGAGACCCAGTACTTC.

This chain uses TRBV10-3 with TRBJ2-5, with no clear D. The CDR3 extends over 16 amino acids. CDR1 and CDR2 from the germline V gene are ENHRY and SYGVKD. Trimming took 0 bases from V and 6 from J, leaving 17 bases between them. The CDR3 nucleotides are TGTGCCATCAGTGAGTCTAGGGAATCGGATGAAAAGACCCAGTACTTC. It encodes CAISESRESDEKTQYF.

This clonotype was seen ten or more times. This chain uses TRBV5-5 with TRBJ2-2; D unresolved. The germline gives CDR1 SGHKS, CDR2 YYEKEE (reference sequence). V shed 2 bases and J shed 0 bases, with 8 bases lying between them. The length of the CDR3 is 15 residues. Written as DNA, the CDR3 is TGTGCCAGCAGCTTCGGAAGAACGAACACCGGGGAGCTGTTTTTT. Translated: CASSFGRTNTGELFF.

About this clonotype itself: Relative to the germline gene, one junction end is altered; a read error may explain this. The DNA for the CDR3 is TGCGCCAACAGCTTGGGTGCTAGCGGGGGCACAGATACGCAGTATTTT. Protein: CANSLGASGGTDTQYF. V usage is TRBV5-1 and J usage is TRBJ2-3; 9 nucleotides agree with TRBD2. Per the germline V gene, CDR1 is SGHRS and CDR2 is YFSETQ. The CDR3 contains 16 residues.

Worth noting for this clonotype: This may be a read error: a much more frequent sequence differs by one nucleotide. CDR3 amino acids: CAGREIVNSNQPQHF. The DNA of the CDR3 is TGTGCCGGCAGAGAGATCGTAAATAGCAATCAGCCCCAGCATTTT. This sequence joins TRBV12-3 or TRBV12-4 and TRBJ1-5, with D unresolved. CDR3 size: 15 residues.

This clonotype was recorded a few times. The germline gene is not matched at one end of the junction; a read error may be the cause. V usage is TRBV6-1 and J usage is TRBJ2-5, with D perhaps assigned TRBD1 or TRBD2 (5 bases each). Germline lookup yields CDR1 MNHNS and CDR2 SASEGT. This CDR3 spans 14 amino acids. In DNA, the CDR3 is TGTGCCAGCAGTGAACTAAGGGGAGAAGAGGCCCAGTACTTC. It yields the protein CASSELRGEEAQYF.

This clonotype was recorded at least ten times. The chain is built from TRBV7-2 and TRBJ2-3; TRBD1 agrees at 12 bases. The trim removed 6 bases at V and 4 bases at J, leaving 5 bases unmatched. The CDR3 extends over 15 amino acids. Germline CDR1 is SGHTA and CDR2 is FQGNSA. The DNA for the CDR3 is TGTGCCAGCAGGGCGGGACAGGGGGCTGCAGATACGCAGTATTTT. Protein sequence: CASRAGQGAADTQYF.

CDR3 sequence (DNA): TGTGCCAGCAGTTCCCAAACCCAAGAGACCCAGTACTTC. As protein: CASSSQTQETQYF. The chain has TRBV12-3 or TRBV12-4 and TRBJ2-5; D is unresolved. The CDR3 covers 13 residues. Trimming left V 4 bases short and J 1 base short, with 7 bases between.

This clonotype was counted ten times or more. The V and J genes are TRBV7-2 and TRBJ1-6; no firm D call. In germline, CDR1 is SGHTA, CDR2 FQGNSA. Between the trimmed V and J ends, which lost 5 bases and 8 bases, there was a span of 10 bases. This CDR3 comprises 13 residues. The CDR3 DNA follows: TGTGCCAGCAGCCTACGGGCCGATTCACCCCTCCACTTT. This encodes CASSLRADSPLHF.

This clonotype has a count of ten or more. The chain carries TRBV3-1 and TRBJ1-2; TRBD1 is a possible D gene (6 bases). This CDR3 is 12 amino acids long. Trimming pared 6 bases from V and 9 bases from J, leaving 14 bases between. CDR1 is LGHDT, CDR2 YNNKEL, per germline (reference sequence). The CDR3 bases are TGTGCCAGCAGGATTCTTGGACAGAGCTACACCTTC. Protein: CASRILGQSYTF.

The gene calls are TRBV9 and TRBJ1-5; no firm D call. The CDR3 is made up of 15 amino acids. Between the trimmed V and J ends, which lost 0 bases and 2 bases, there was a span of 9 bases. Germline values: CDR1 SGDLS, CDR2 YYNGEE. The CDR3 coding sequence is TGTGCCAGCAGCGTAGGTCTCAGTCGCAATCAGCCCCAGCATTTT. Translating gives CASSVGLSRNQPQHF.

This CDR3 is CASSSPTRQAGELFF. CDR3 bases: TGTGCCAGCAGTTCGCCCACACGACAGGCCGGGGAGCTGTTTTTT. V usage is TRBV28 and J usage is TRBJ2-2, with D possibly being TRBD1 (6 bases). V shed 4 bases and J shed 6 bases, with 15 bases lying between them. CDR1 and CDR2 (germline): MDHEN, SYDVKM. The CDR3 has 15 amino acids.

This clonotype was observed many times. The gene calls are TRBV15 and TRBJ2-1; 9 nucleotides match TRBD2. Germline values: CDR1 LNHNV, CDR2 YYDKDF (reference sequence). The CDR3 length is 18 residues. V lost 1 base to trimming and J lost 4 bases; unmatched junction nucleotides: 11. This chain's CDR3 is CATSRVLGGAGGYNEQFF. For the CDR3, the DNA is TGTGCCACCAGCAGAGTCCTGGGAGGAGCGGGGGGTTACAATGAGCAGTTCTTC.

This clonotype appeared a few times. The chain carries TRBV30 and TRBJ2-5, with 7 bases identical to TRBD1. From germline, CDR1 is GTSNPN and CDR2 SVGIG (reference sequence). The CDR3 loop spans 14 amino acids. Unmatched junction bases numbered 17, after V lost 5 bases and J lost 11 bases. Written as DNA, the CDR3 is TGTGCCTGGGGGGGTTGGGACAGACCACAGGAGCAGTACTTC. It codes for CAWGGWDRPQEQYF.